This T cell receptor beta chain was obtained from a study of human T cells and chemical hapten exposure. MiXCR, run by TCRdb on the RACE reads, gives a single entry per CDR3 protein. The repertoire holds under 200,000 distinct CDR3 sequences, with about 14% as singletons. Time point reported: patch test 1, 2 weeks after DPC sensitization. The treatment here: therapeutic diphenylcyclopropenone sensitization with weekly scalp DPC. V lost 5 bases and J 6 bases, leaving 22 bases between the germline ends. Germline V gives CDR1 DFQATT, CDR2 SNEGSKA (reference sequence). This CDR3 is 16 amino acids long. Here the sequenced sample was whole blood, taken in connection with sensitization to the hapten diphenylcyclopropenone (DPC). This TCR came from a woman younger than 45 with alopecia areata. Some clones in this sample may be carry-over from other donors' samples. V usage is TRBV20-1 and J usage is TRBJ2-2, with a weak D call TRBD1 (5 bases). The CDR3 region is CSAPQGRAAGSGELFF. DNA of the CDR3: TGCAGTGCTCCCCAGGGCCGAGCCGCAGGATCCGGGGAGCTGTTTTTT.